The clone carrying this T cell receptor beta chain came up once. These data originate in a study of blood T cell repertoires in COVID-19. Generated by immunoSEQ multiplex PCR, the TCRdb table keeps only in-frame clones and is missing some. Among about 76,000 clones listed, around 90% were seen once. CDR3 length: 15 amino acids. V lost 3 bases to trimming and J lost 2 bases, with 10 bases between them. Looked up from germline, CDR1 is KGHSH and CDR2 is LQKENI. This clonotype was sampled from a man aged 25 to 45 with acute or convalescent COVID-19. The chain links TRBV18 to TRBJ2-2; D not resolved. The sequencing input was peripheral blood. DNA for the CDR3: TGTGCCAGCTCACCCTTTGCGGATAACACCGGGGAGCTGTTTTTT. Translated, it gives CASSPFADNTGELFF.